The 14 T cell receptor beta chains listed next were all sequenced from one sample in a study of blood T cells in healthy people across ages. For the second PCR, which ran for about 6 to 11 cycles, a sample-barcoded 5' primer and a J-beta primer mix were used. Each CDR3 protein is one row after TCRdb ran MiXCR on the 5' RACE reads. This table holds 1.5 million to 2 million distinct CDR3 sequences, about 30% found once. Material for sequencing was blood. These TCRs come from a woman in her thirties in good health.

About this clonotype: This is likely an artifact of a read error, given a far larger clone one base away. The rearrangement links TRBV12-3 or TRBV12-4 to TRBJ2-1; no reliable D call. This CDR3 region has 11 residues. In DNA form, the CDR3 reads TGTGCCAGCAGTATCTACAATGAGCAGTGCTTC. It specifies CASSIYNEQCF.

The chain is built from TRBV20-1 and TRBJ2-5; 11 nucleotides line up with TRBD2. Per germline, CDR1 DFQATT and CDR2 SNEGSKA (reference sequence). The CDR3 has 17 residues. V trimming: 0 bases; J trimming: 11 bases; junction bases outside the gene matches: 17. Here the CDR3 DNA reads TGCAGTGCTAGAGATCCGCGGACTAGCGGGCATTCCTACAAGCAGTACTTC. It codes for CSARDPRTSGHSYKQYF.

This clonotype occurred a few times. CDR3 bases: TGTGCCACCAGCAGAGTTGGAGGGCGAACCTACGAGCAGTACTTC. Protein sequence: CATSRVGGRTYEQYF. V usage is TRBV15 and J usage is TRBJ2-7; tentatively, D is TRBD2 (6 bases). The CDR3 is 15 amino acids. Trimming stripped 1 base from V and 2 bases from J, with 12 bases between. Germline V gene sequence: CDR1 LNHNV, CDR2 YYDKDF (reference sequence).

A few counts support this clonotype. The chain links TRBV3-1 to TRBJ1-2; D is ambiguous. Germline V gene sequence: CDR1 LGHDT, CDR2 YNNKEL (reference sequence). V was clipped by 0 bases and J by 8 bases, with 13 bases between them. The CDR3 sequence is 14 residues long. CDR3 sequence: CASSQDLAGSGYTF. The CDR3 bases are TGTGCCAGCAGCCAAGATCTAGCGGGGTCCGGCTACACCTTC. The full variable domain, in which reference TRBV3-1 and TRBJ1-2 provide the parts outside the CDR3, is DTAVSQTPKYLVTQMGNDKSIKCEQNLGHDTMYWYKQDSKKFLKIMFSYNNKELIINETVPNRFSPKSPDKAHLNLHINSLELGDSAVYFCASSQDLAGSGYTFGSGTRLTVV.

This clonotype has a count of ten or more. V usage is TRBV29-1 and J usage is TRBJ2-1, with 14 positions matching TRBD2. The V gene's germline CDR1 is SQVTM and CDR2 ANQGSEA. The CDR3 spans 16 residues. The junction had 10 bases not matched to a gene; V was cut back by 7 bases and J by 5 bases. CDR3 DNA sequence: TGCAGCGGACCCTCTCGGGGACTAGCGGGAGACAATGAGCAGTTCTTC. It specifies CSGPSRGLAGDNEQFF.

The rearrangement joins TRBV1 to TRBJ1-5. TRBV1 is assigned pseudogene status. The CDR3 spans 17 residues. CDR3 region: CTSSQKTAGNSNQPQHF. Here the CDR3 DNA reads TGCACCAGCAGCCAGAAGACGGCAGGGAATAGCAATCAGCCCCAGCATTTT.

The chain recombines TRBV6-2 or TRBV6-3 with TRBJ2-6; D is unresolved. Trimming removed 2 bases at V and 2 bases at J, with 4 bases between. Germline-derived CDR1 and CDR2 are MNHEY and SVGEGT. The CDR3 consists of 14 residues. The CDR3 DNA sequence: TGTGCCAGCAGTTACGAGGCTGGGGCCAACGTCCTGACTTTC. Its protein product is CASSYEAGANVLTF.

This clonotype was recorded at least ten times. The chain links TRBV7-2 to TRBJ2-3; 14 bases align to TRBD2. The CDR3 is made up of 15 amino acids. Unmatched junction bases numbered 2, after V lost 6 bases and J lost 3 bases. CDR1 and CDR2 from the germline V gene are SGHTA and FQGNSA. DNA for the CDR3: TGTGCCAGCAGAAGACTAGCGGGAGGGACAGATACGCAGTATTTT. It codes for CASRRLAGGTDTQYF.

In its sample, this clonotype was seen once. V gene TRBV7-2 combines with J gene TRBJ1-4; 7 bases map to TRBD1. This CDR3 contains 16 residues. Germline-derived CDR1 and CDR2 are SGHTA and FQGNSA. J lost 7 bases, V lost 5 bases, and 13 bases had no gene match. The CDR3 is CASSQRLRQGTEKLFF. In nucleotides, the CDR3 is TGTGCCAGCAGCCAGCGCTTGAGACAGGGTACTGAAAAACTGTTTTTT. Drawing the rest from reference TRBV7-2 and TRBJ1-4, the complete variable domain is GAGVSQSPSNKVTEKGKDVELRCDPISGHTALYWYRQSLGQGLEFLIYFQGNSAPDKSGLPSDRFSAERTGGSVSTLTIQRTQQEDSAVYLCASSQRLRQGTEKLFFGSGTQLSVL.

The sample holds a few counts of this clonotype. The V call is TRBV18, the J call TRBJ1-2; possibly TRBD1 for D (6 bases). This CDR3 has 14 amino acids. Germline CDR1 KGHSH, CDR2 LQKENI. Trimming pared 3 bases from V and 7 bases from J, leaving 15 bases between. The CDR3 spells CASSPNAGEGGYTF. CDR3 bases: TGTGCCAGCTCACCGAACGCAGGGGAGGGTGGCTACACCTTC.

The V gene is TRBV5-1, the J gene TRBJ2-7; TRBD2 is a possible D gene (6 bases). Germline V gene lookup returns CDR1 SGHRS and CDR2 YFSETQ. The CDR3 covers 14 residues. Trimming removed 7 bases at V and 4 bases at J, with 18 bases between. The CDR3 bases are TGCGCCAGCGGAGCGGGCAGTGAGCCTTACGAGCAGTACTTC. Its protein product is CASGAGSEPYEQYF. Supplemented by reference TRBV5-1 and TRBJ2-7, the full variable domain reads KAGVTQTPRYLIKTRGQQVTLSCSPISGHRSVSWYQQTPGQGLQFLFEYFSETQRNKGNFPGRFSGRQFSNSRSEMNVSTLELGDSALYLCASGAGSEPYEQYFGPGTRLTVT.

At least ten counts were recorded for this clonotype. This CDR3 reads CASSLLTGYEQYF. CDR3 nucleotides: TGTGCCAGCAGCTTGTTGACTGGTTACGAGCAGTACTTC. The chain joins TRBV5-6 to TRBJ2-7; D ambiguous. Germline V gene lookup returns CDR1 SGHDT and CDR2 YYEEEE. The CDR3 contains 13 residues. Deletions cut 1 base from V and 4 bases from J, with 9 bases between.

The gene calls are TRBV19 and TRBJ1-1; TRBD1 aligns across 10 bases. Germline V gene lookup returns CDR1 LNHDA and CDR2 SQIVND (reference sequence). The CDR3 consists of 13 residues. V shed 8 bases and J 1 base; nucleotides not matched to a gene: 1. The CDR3: CASGDRGNTEAFF. The CDR3 DNA is TGTGCCAGTGGGGACAGGGGGAACACTGAAGCTTTCTTT.

In this sample, this clonotype turned up a few times. CDR3 loop: CASSLGVSAEAFF. The CDR3 nucleotides are TGTGCCAGCAGCTTGGGGGTCAGCGCCGAAGCTTTCTTT. V is TRBV7-3 and J is TRBJ1-1; TRBD1 might be the D (5 bases). Trimming cost V 3 bases and J 8 bases, with 13 bases left between them. Germline CDR1 and CDR2: SGHTA and FQGTGA. The CDR3 length is 13 residues.